The 23 T cell receptor beta chains below all came from one sample that was sequenced in a study of radiotherapy plus CTLA-4 blockade in lung cancer. Method: immunoSEQ multiplex PCR; TCRdb's copy keeps in-frame clones and lacks some. The data show 120,000 or so clones, around 90% seen once. The sample in question was peripheral blood, obtained from a patient treated with radiotherapy plus ipilimumab. These receptors came from a human donor with non-small cell lung cancer that progressed on radiotherapy plus ipilimumab.

Only a few counts were recorded for this clone. The CDR3 is CASSVGDSLTGNTIYF. CDR3 DNA: TGTGCCAGCAGCGTAGGGGACAGCCTAACTGGAAACACCATATATTTT. The V call is TRBV9, the J call TRBJ1-3; TRBD1 agrees at 7 bases. Germline CDR1 is SGDLS and CDR2 is YYNGEE. Losses at the gene ends were 0 bases for V and 2 bases for J; bases not matched to a gene: 5. The CDR3 contains 16 residues.

The count of this clone is one. This rearrangement joins TRBV20-1 to TRBJ1-4; D is unresolved. From germline, CDR1 is DFQATT and CDR2 SNEGSKA (reference sequence). Trimming took off 5 bases at V and 10 bases at J, with 11 bases between the two ends. The CDR3 length is 11 residues. The CDR3 bases are TGCAGTGCTGGATTTGTCGGAAAACTGTTTTTT. Protein: CSAGFVGKLFF.

V gene TRBV11-1 combines with J gene TRBJ2-2, with D possibly TRBD1 on 6 matching bases. In germline, CDR1 is SGHAT, CDR2 FQDESV (reference sequence). Trimming cost V 5 bases and J 6 bases, with 13 bases left between them. CDR3 size: 14 residues. CDR3 protein: CASSVLQGSGELFF. The CDR3 nucleotides are TGTGCCAGCAGCGTACTACAGGGCTCCGGGGAGCTGTTTTTT.

The chain has TRBV5-1 and TRBJ1-2; D remains unclear. V was trimmed by 0 bases and J by 0 bases, leaving 3 bases between them. The CDR3 is 13 residues long. Germline V CDR1 and CDR2: SGHRS, YFSETQ. CDR3 amino acids: CASSLAPNYGYTF. In DNA form, the CDR3 reads TGCGCCAGCAGCTTGGCGCCTAACTATGGCTACACCTTC. Complete variable domain (other parts from reference TRBV5-1 and TRBJ1-2): KAGVTQTPRYLIKTRGQQVTLSCSPISGHRSVSWYQQTPGQGLQFLFEYFSETQRNKGNFPGRFSGRQFSNSRSEMNVSTLELGDSALYLCASSLAPNYGYTFGSGTRLTVV.

The V gene is TRBV14, the J gene TRBJ1-1; no clear D gene. Looked up from germline, CDR1 is SGHDN and CDR2 is FVKESK. V was cut by 4 bases and J by 3 bases, with 9 bases left in between. This CDR3 region has 13 residues. CDR3 loop: CASSPHIHTEAFF. In DNA, the CDR3 is TGTGCCAGCAGCCCGCACATTCACACTGAAGCTTTCTTT. The full variable domain, in which reference TRBV14 and TRBJ1-1 provide the parts outside the CDR3, is EAGVTQFPSHSVIEKGQTVTLRCDPISGHDNLYWYRRVMGKEIKFLLHFVKESKQDESGMPNNRFLAERTGGTYSTLKVQPAELEDSGVYFCASSPHIHTEAFFGQGTRLTVV.

This clone was found once. The rearrangement uses TRBV28 and TRBJ2-5; 7 nucleotides match TRBD1. Germline V gives CDR1 MDHEN, CDR2 SYDVKM. The CDR3 consists of 15 residues. Trimming cost V 2 bases and J 4 bases; bases outside gene matches: 7. CDR3 sequence: CASSLTTSGGETQYF. CDR3 nucleotide sequence: TGTGCCAGCAGTTTAACCACCTCAGGGGGAGAGACCCAGTACTTC.

The V gene is TRBV5-1, the J gene TRBJ2-5, with 9 bases identical to TRBD1. The CDR3 totals 14 residues. V was pared by 5 bases and J by 5 bases, with 7 bases of the junction left unmatched. The germline V gene has CDR1 SGHRS and CDR2 YFSETQ. The CDR3: CASSGTGWRETQYF. For the CDR3, the DNA is TGCGCCAGCAGTGGGACAGGGTGGCGGGAGACCCAGTACTTC.

CDR3 sequence (DNA): TGCGCCAGCAGCTTTTCGCGGATCTCCTACGAGCAGTACTTC. Translated: CASSFSRISYEQYF. The chain couples TRBV5-1 to TRBJ2-7, with no clear D. The germline V and J ends were trimmed by 2 bases and 0 bases, with 9 bases remaining between them. This CDR3 comprises 14 residues. Germline CDR1 and CDR2: SGHRS and YFSETQ. Looking up the rest from reference TRBV5-1 and TRBJ2-7 gives the full variable domain: KAGVTQTPRYLIKTRGQQVTLSCSPISGHRSVSWYQQTPGQGLQFLFEYFSETQRNKGNFPGRFSGRQFSNSRSEMNVSTLELGDSALYLCASSFSRISYEQYFGPGTRLTVT.

The chain couples TRBV5-6 to TRBJ2-1, with a tentative D call TRBD2 (5 bases). CDR1 SGHDT and CDR2 YYEEEE come from the germline V gene. V lost 3 bases and J lost 0, with 16 bases in between. The CDR3 covers 17 residues. CDR3 residues: CASSSASRRSSYNEQFF. For the CDR3, the DNA is TGTGCCAGCAGCTCGGCCTCGAGGAGGAGCTCCTACAATGAGCAGTTCTTC.

The chain employs TRBV6-5 and TRBJ1-2; maybe TRBD1 (5 bases). Trimming took 0 bases from V and 8 from J, leaving 19 bases between them. The CDR3 contains 16 residues. From germline, CDR1 is MNHEY and CDR2 SVGAGI. The DNA of the CDR3 is TGTGCCAGCAGTTACTCCCCAGGGACGACCTCTCAAGGCTACACCTTC. Its translation is CASSYSPGTTSQGYTF.

The V gene is TRBV14, the J gene TRBJ1-2; D not certain. The V end was cut by 4 bases, the J end by 7 bases, with 13 bases between. The CDR3 runs to 13 residues. CDR1 and CDR2 from the germline V gene are SGHDN and FVKESK. The CDR3 DNA is TGTGCCAGCAGCCCCCGGATAGCGTCTGGCTACACCTTC. It encodes CASSPRIASGYTF.

About this clone itself: This specimen includes other DNA sequences encoding the same CDR3. The rearrangement uses TRBV5-1 and TRBJ1-1; D remains ambiguous. The germline gives CDR1 SGHRS, CDR2 YFSETQ. V lost 4 bases, J lost 1 base, and 8 bases lay in between. The CDR3 sequence is 13 residues long. The CDR3 bases are TGCGCCAGCAGCCTCCGGGGGAACACTGAAGCTTTCTTT. It translates to CASSLRGNTEAFF.

This chain joins TRBV5-1 and TRBJ1-1, with a tentative D call TRBD1 (6 bases). The CDR3 covers 16 residues. Trimming pared 0 bases from V and 1 base from J, leaving 13 bases between. Germline CDR1 reads SGHRS; CDR2 reads YFSETQ. The CDR3 spells CASSLGGATGNTEAFF. The CDR3, as DNA: TGCGCCAGCAGCTTGGGAGGGGCGACAGGGAACACTGAAGCTTTCTTT.

The J gene is TRBJ1-2, the V gene TRBV6-6; possibly TRBD1 for D (5 bases). The V gene lost 4 bases and the J gene lost 6 bases, with 15 bases spanning the gap. This CDR3 comprises 14 residues. Germline loops: CDR1 MNHNY, CDR2 SVGAGI (reference sequence). CDR3 amino acids: CASSSPGTGNGYTF. Here the CDR3 DNA reads TGTGCCAGCAGTTCGCCCGGGACGGGAAATGGCTACACCTTC.

The chain recombines TRBV29-1 with TRBJ2-7, with 11 bases fitting TRBD2. The CDR3 totals 16 residues. V was pared by 5 bases and J by 0 bases, with 9 bases of the junction left unmatched. Germline CDR1 SQVTM, CDR2 ANQGSEA. The chain's CDR3 is CSVSGTGTSGSYEQYF. Written as DNA, the CDR3 is TGCAGCGTTTCGGGAACCGGGACTAGCGGCTCCTACGAGCAGTACTTC.

The rearrangement uses TRBV6-6 and TRBJ2-2, with D maybe TRBD2 (5 bases). The CDR3 has 15 residues. From germline, CDR1 is MNHNY and CDR2 SVGAGI (reference sequence). Trimming removed 6 bases at V and 4 bases at J, with 15 bases between. The CDR3 spells CASSSLGGGTGELFF. Written as DNA, the CDR3 is TGTGCCAGCAGCAGCCTCGGAGGAGGCACCGGGGAGCTGTTTTTT.

The V and J genes are TRBV6-5 and TRBJ2-7; D unclear. Per germline, CDR1 MNHEY and CDR2 SVGAGI. CDR3 size: 14 residues. V lost 0 bases and J 2 bases, leaving 8 bases between the germline ends. The CDR3 sequence: CASSYSTATYEQYF. CDR3 DNA sequence: TGTGCCAGCAGTTACTCAACAGCCACCTACGAGCAGTACTTC.

J is TRBJ1-1 and V is TRBV7-2, with D tentatively TRBD1 (5 bases). The CDR3 sequence is 15 residues long. Trimming removed 5 bases from V and 0 bases from J, with 13 bases in between. Germline CDR1 and CDR2: SGHTA and FQGNSA. Here the CDR3 reads CASSPQRGMNTEAFF. Written as DNA, the CDR3 is TGTGCCAGCAGCCCGCAAAGGGGAATGAACACTGAAGCTTTCTTT.

The chain carries TRBV7-3 and TRBJ2-2; D unclear. The germline V gene encodes CDR1 SGHTA and CDR2 FQGTGA. V was shortened by 5 bases and J by 5 bases, with 9 bases between the two germline ends. The CDR3 runs 13 residues. CDR3 residues: CASSRTGTGELFF. As DNA, the CDR3 is TGTGCCAGCAGCCGAACTGGTACCGGGGAGCTGTTTTTT.

This clone occurred once. The CDR3 nucleotides read TGCAGCGTTGAGACGGGGGCGAAAACTGAAGCTTTCTTT. It encodes CSVETGAKTEAFF. This chain joins TRBV29-1 and TRBJ1-1; D is perhaps TRBD1 (6 bases). In germline, CDR1 is SQVTM, CDR2 ANQGSEA. This CDR3 has 13 residues. V lost 3 bases to trimming and J lost 5 bases, with 13 bases between them.

The chain uses TRBV19 and TRBJ1-2; D possibly corresponds to TRBD1 (5 bases). Germline CDR1 and CDR2: LNHDA and SQIVND (reference sequence). Trimming took 2 bases from V and 3 from J, leaving 7 bases between them. This CDR3 region has 13 residues. The CDR3 nucleotides read TGTGCCAGTAGTATATCCAGGGACTATGGCTACACCTTC. Protein: CASSISRDYGYTF.

This clone was counted once. The chain uses TRBV6-1 and TRBJ2-1; D call uncertain. CDR3 length: 13 amino acids. Trimming cost V 3 bases and J 4 bases, with 7 bases left between them. Germline CDR1 is MNHNS and CDR2 is SASEGT. The CDR3 DNA sequence: TGTGCCAGCAGTGATGGCAGATACAATGAGCAGTTCTTC. This encodes CASSDGRYNEQFF.

The chain recombines TRBV6-5 with TRBJ1-1, with 7 positions matching TRBD1. V was clipped by 4 bases and J by 11 bases; unmatched bases: 7. Germline V gene sequence: CDR1 MNHEY, CDR2 SVGAGI. The CDR3 is 12 residues long. The CDR3, as DNA: TGTGCCAGCAGTTTCCGACAGGGAAAGGCTTTCTTT. Translating it yields CASSFRQGKAFF.